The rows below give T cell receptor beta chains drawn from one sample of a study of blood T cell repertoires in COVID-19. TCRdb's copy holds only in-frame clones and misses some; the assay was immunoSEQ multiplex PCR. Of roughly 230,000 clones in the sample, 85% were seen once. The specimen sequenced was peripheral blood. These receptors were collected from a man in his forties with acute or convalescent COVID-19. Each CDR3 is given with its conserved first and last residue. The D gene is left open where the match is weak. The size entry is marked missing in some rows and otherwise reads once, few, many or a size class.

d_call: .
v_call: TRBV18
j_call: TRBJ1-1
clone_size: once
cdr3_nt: TGTGCCAGCTCACATGACAGGCCCCCGAACACTGAAGCTTTCTTT
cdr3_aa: CASSHDRPPNTEAFF

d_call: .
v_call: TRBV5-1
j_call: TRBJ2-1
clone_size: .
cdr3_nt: TGCGCCAGCAGCCAGACAGGCGAGGGGTACAATGAGCAGTTCTTC
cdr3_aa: CASSQTGEGYNEQFF

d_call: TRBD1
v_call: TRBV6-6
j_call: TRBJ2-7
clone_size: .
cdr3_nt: TGTGCCAGCAGTACCGGGACAGGGGATCCTTACGAGCAGTACTTC
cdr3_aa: CASSTGTGDPYEQYF

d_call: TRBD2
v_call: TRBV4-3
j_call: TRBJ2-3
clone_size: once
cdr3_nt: TGCGCCAGCAGCCAAGGCACGACTAGCGGGGGCCCCAGCAACACAGATACGCAGTATTTT
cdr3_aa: CASSQGTTSGGPSNTDTQYF

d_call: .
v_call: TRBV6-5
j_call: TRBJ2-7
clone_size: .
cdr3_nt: TGTGCCAGCAGTCAGACAGCAAGAAGCTCCTACGAGCAGTACTTC
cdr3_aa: CASSQTARSSYEQYF

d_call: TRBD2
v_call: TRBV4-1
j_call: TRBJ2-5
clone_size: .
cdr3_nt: TGCGCCAGCAGCCAAGATCAGACTAGCGGGGGGTCCGAGACCCAGTACTTC
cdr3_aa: CASSQDQTSGGSETQYF

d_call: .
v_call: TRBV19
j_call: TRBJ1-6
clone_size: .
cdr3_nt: TGTGCCAGTAGTCCCGACAGTAATTCACCCCTCCACTTT
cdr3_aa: CASSPDSNSPLHF

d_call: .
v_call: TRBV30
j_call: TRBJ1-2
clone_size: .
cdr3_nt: TGTGCCTGGACAGGTCCCGTCTATGGCTACACCTTC
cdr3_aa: CAWTGPVYGYTF

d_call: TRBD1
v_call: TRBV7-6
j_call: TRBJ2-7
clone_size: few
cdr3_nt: TGTGCCAGCAGCTTACAGGGGGCGGACGAGCAGTACTTC
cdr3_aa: CASSLQGADEQYF

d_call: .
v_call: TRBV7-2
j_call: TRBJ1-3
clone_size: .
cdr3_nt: TGTGCCAGCAGCCAACTACTGGGCTCTGGAAACACCATATATTTT
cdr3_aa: CASSQLLGSGNTIYF

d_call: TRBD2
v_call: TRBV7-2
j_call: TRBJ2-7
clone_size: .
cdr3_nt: TGTGCCAGCAGCTCACTAGCGGGCCCCTACGAGCAGTACTTC
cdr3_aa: CASSSLAGPYEQYF

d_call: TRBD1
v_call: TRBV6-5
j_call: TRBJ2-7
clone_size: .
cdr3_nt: TGTGCCAGCAGTTACTACGGGACAGGGGACTACGAGCAGTACTTC
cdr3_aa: CASSYYGTGDYEQYF

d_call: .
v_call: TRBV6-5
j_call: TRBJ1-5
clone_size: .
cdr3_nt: TGTGCCAGCACCAACAGGGAAAATCAGCCCCAGCATTTT
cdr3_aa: CASTNRENQPQHF

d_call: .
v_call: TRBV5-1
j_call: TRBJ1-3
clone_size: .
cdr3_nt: TGCGCCAGCAGCTTGTTCGGGTTAGAGTCTGGAAACACCATATATTTT
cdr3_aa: CASSLFGLESGNTIYF

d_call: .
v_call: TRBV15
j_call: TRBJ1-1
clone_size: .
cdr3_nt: TGTGCCACCAGCGGAACGGACCCGGGGGGCACTGAAGCTTTCTTT
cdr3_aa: CATSGTDPGGTEAFF

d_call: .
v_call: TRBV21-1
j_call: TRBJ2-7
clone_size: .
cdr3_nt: TGTGCCAGTTGTAAGCAGTACTTC
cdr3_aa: CASCKQYF

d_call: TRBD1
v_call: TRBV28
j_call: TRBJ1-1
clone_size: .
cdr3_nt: TGTGCCAGCACCACGGGACAGTTAGCTTTCTTT
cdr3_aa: CASTTGQLAFF

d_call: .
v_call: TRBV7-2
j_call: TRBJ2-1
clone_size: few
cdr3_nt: TGTGCCAGCAGCTTAGCCAGGGTCAATGAGCAGTTCTTC
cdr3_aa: CASSLARVNEQFF

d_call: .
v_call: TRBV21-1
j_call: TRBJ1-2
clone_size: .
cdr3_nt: TGTGCCAGCAGCACTTCCAGATTTCTCCGGGACAGGTTCCTCTATGGCTACACCTTC
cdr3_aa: CASSTSRFLRDRFLYGYTF

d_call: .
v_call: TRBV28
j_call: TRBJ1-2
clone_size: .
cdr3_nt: TGTGCCACCTCAGATCCCTATGGCTACACCTTC
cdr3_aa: CATSDPYGYTF